The 6 T cell receptor beta chains presented below share a single source sample, sequenced in a study of T cell repertoires in cytomegalovirus infection. In TCRdb, the reads were re-called with MiXCR into one record per CDR3 protein. The repertoire has roughly 570,000 distinct CDR3 sequences, over 35% of them found once; the top ten carry 48%. These receptors lack a known antigen. The sample here was cultured PBMCs, taken from culture after CMV antigen stimulation. These receptors were taken from a human donor in good health (CMV status not recorded). Some clones in this sample may be carry-over from other donors' samples.

This clonotype was seen more than once but under ten times. The chain uses TRBV12-3 or TRBV12-4 and TRBJ2-6; D unclear. This CDR3 is 14 amino acids long. V was cut by 6 bases and J by 0 bases, with 6 bases left in between. The CDR3 coding sequence is TGTGCCAGCAGGCCAGTCTCTGGGGCCAACGTCCTGACTTTC. Its protein is CASRPVSGANVLTF.

The gene calls are TRBV3-1 and TRBJ1-1; 7 nucleotides agree with TRBD1. From germline, CDR1 is LGHDT and CDR2 YNNKEL (reference sequence). V lost 4 bases, J lost 7 bases, and 6 bases stayed unmatched. CDR3 length: 13 amino acids. The CDR3 DNA is TGTGCCAGCAGCCTCGGACAGGAGCGTGAAGCTTTCTTT. Residues: CASSLGQEREAFF.

The J gene is TRBJ2-7, the V gene TRBV2; tentatively, D is TRBD2 (7 bases). The CDR3 loop spans 13 amino acids. The germline V gene encodes CDR1 SNHLY and CDR2 FYNNEI. V lost 8 bases and J lost 0, with 11 bases in between. The CDR3, as DNA: TGTGCCAGCGATCGGGGGGCCTCCTACGAGCAGTACTTC. This encodes CASDRGASYEQYF.

There are a few counts of this clonotype. The chain joins TRBV4-1 to TRBJ1-2; D is undetermined. CDR1 is MGHRA and CDR2 is YSYEKL in the germline V gene. The CDR3 loop spans 15 amino acids. With 1 base removed from V and 8 bases from J, the gap between germline ends came to 17 bases. For the CDR3, the DNA is TGCGCCAGCAGCCAAGCATGGGCGGGTGAAAGGGGCTACACCTTC. Its translation is CASSQAWAGERGYTF.

The table lists this clonotype with a few counts. The CDR3 region is CASSLGGYNYGYTF. CDR3 DNA: TGTGCCAGCAGCTTAGGCGGATATAACTATGGCTACACCTTC. V and J are TRBV7-2 and TRBJ1-2; D is undetermined. V was cut by 1 base and J by 1 base, with 7 bases left in between. This CDR3 has 14 amino acids. CDR1 and CDR2 (germline): SGHTA, FQGNSA.

This chain uses TRBV6-2 or TRBV6-3 with TRBJ1-1; the D is unclear. The CDR3 is made up of 12 amino acids. The ends were cut back, 10 bases at V and 4 bases at J, with 13 bases in the middle. The germline V gene has CDR1 MNHEY and CDR2 SVGEGT. The DNA of the CDR3 is TGTGCCACCACCGCGGTGAGCACTGAAGCTTTCTTT. It yields the protein CATTAVSTEAFF.